What follows are 32 T cell receptor beta chains derived from one specimen sequenced in a study of identical twins. MiXCR, run by TCRdb on the 5' RACE reads, gives a single entry per CDR3 protein. This sample has 500,000 or so distinct CDR3 sequences, with 13% to 15% found just once. These data are also associated with another study on yellow fever vaccine responses in identical twins.

The sequenced material came from CD4+ T cells sorted from blood. These receptors were obtained from a woman aged 18-35 years in good health.

V is TRBV27 and J is TRBJ2-2; weak D call: TRBD2 (5 bases). Trimming removed 7 bases at V and 6 bases at J, with 18 bases between. Germline CDR1 reads MNHEY; CDR2 reads SMNVEV (reference sequence). The CDR3 is made up of 15 amino acids. The CDR3 DNA is TGTGCCAGCAAACTAGAAAACGGTCTTTCCGGGGAGCTGTTTTTT. Amino acid sequence: CASKLENGLSGELFF.

The chain combines TRBV29-1 with TRBJ2-7; the match to TRBD2 covers 10 bases. The germline gives CDR1 SQVTM, CDR2 ANQGSEA. The V segment lost 7 bases and the J segment 2 bases; nucleotides outside the gene matches: 8. The CDR3 totals 14 residues. The CDR3 DNA is TGCAGCGCCCGGACTAGCGGAGGGACCTACGAGCAGTACTTC. Translating it yields CSARTSGGTYEQYF.

This chain uses TRBV27 with TRBJ2-1; 8 bases fit TRBD1. Germline CDR1 is MNHEY and CDR2 is SMNVEV (reference sequence). V dropped 5 bases and J dropped 0; count of bases not matched to a gene: 15. The CDR3 loop spans 19 amino acids. In DNA form, the CDR3 reads TGTGCCAGCAGTCCCCCGTGGACAGGGAAAGCGAGCTCCTACAATGAGCAGTTCTTC. Its protein product is CASSPPWTGKASSYNEQFF.

Many counts were recorded for this clonotype. The chain has TRBV12-3 or TRBV12-4 and TRBJ1-1; D unclear. There are 16 residues in the CDR3. V gave up 2 bases and J gave up 7 bases, with 20 bases separating them. The CDR3, as DNA: TGTGCCAGCAGTTTAAATTTCCCCAGCCCAACCCTTGAAGCTTTCTTT. As protein: CASSLNFPSPTLEAFF.

This clonotype was recorded a few times. This sequence joins TRBV5-1 and TRBJ2-4, with D perhaps matching TRBD2 (6 bases). The CDR3 runs to 16 residues. Germline CDR1 reads SGHRS; CDR2 reads YFSETQ. V was pared by 4 bases and J by 7 bases, with 21 bases between. The CDR3 is CASSPGEHDLGNIQYF. DNA of the CDR3: TGCGCCAGCAGCCCGGGAGAACACGACCTTGGGAACATTCAGTACTTC. Drawing the rest from reference TRBV5-1 and TRBJ2-4, the complete variable domain is KAGVTQTPRYLIKTRGQQVTLSCSPISGHRSVSWYQQTPGQGLQFLFEYFSETQRNKGNFPGRFSGRQFSNSRSEMNVSTLELGDSALYLCASSPGEHDLGNIQYFGAGTRLSVL.

The J gene is TRBJ2-5, the V gene TRBV3-1; tentatively, D is TRBD2 (6 bases). V dropped 2 bases and J dropped 3 bases, with 19 bases sitting between them. CDR1 and CDR2 (germline): LGHDT, YNNKEL (reference sequence). CDR3 size: 17 residues. Here the CDR3 DNA reads TGTGCCAGCAGCCAACTCCCCCTCGGGGGAGGTAAAGAGACCCAGTACTTC. It codes for CASSQLPLGGGKETQYF.

The V call is TRBV4-2, the J call TRBJ1-4; D remains unclear. The V and J ends lost 4 bases and 4 bases respectively, with 13 bases between them. The CDR3 length is 15 residues. Germline V gives CDR1 LGHNA, CDR2 YNFKEQ. CDR3 loop: CASSRETGINEKLFF. The CDR3 DNA reads as TGTGCCAGCAGCCGTGAGACGGGCATTAATGAAAAACTGTTTTTT.

The chain combines TRBV5-5 with TRBJ2-5, with TRBD1 identical over 8 bases. This CDR3 contains 16 residues. Germline V gene lookup returns CDR1 SGHKS and CDR2 YYEKEE (reference sequence). J was trimmed by 5 bases and V by 0 bases; bases with no gene match: 9. The CDR3 sequence is CASSLAQGAHLETQYF. Written as DNA, the CDR3 is TGTGCCAGCAGCTTGGCTCAGGGGGCTCACCTCGAGACCCAGTACTTC.

This clonotype was detected ten times or more. V and J are TRBV12-3 or TRBV12-4 and TRBJ2-3, with 9 bases aligning to TRBD2. CDR3 length: 15 amino acids. The trim removed 5 bases at V and 2 bases at J, leaving 5 bases unmatched. CDR3 bases: TGTGCCAGCAGTCAAAGCGGGAGGCCCACAGATACGCAGTATTTT. Its translation: CASSQSGRPTDTQYF.

The gene calls are TRBV30 and TRBJ2-3; D possibly corresponds to TRBD1 (5 bases). Looked up from germline, CDR1 is GTSNPN and CDR2 is SVGIG (reference sequence). CDR3 size: 13 residues. Trimming left V 8 bases short and J 3 bases short, with 15 bases between. The CDR3 DNA sequence: TGTGCCGGTAGGGGTAAATCTACAGATACGCAGTATTTT. This translates into CAGRGKSTDTQYF.

The J gene is TRBJ2-7, the V gene TRBV2; no definite D call. The V end lost 3 bases, the J end lost 0 bases, and 12 bases lay between the germline ends. Per germline, CDR1 SNHLY and CDR2 FYNNEI. The CDR3 covers 15 residues. CDR3 sequence: CASSDSVRSSYEQYF. The CDR3 DNA reads TGTGCCAGCAGTGACTCAGTCCGCAGCTCCTACGAGCAGTACTTC.

The rearrangement joins TRBV10-3 to TRBJ2-7, with no clear D. CDR3 size: 14 residues. Trimming took 3 bases from V and 5 from J, leaving 14 bases between them. Per the germline V gene, CDR1 is ENHRY and CDR2 is SYGVKD. The CDR3 nucleotides are TGTGCCATCAGTGACCCCACCGCGAGGCACGAGCAGTACTTC. Amino acid sequence: CAISDPTARHEQYF.

The J gene is TRBJ2-3, the V gene TRBV20-1, with 8 nucleotides matching TRBD2. The germline gives CDR1 DFQATT, CDR2 SNEGSKA (reference sequence). This CDR3 is 13 amino acids long. With 3 bases clipped from V and 6 bases from J, the junction kept 5 bases outside the gene matches. The CDR3 DNA follows: TGCAGTGCTAGCGGGGGGGCCCGGGATACGCAGTATTTT. Its protein product is CSASGGARDTQYF.

J is TRBJ2-7 and V is TRBV7-9, with 12 bases lining up with TRBD2. The CDR3 loop spans 17 amino acids. V shed 1 base, J shed 3 bases, and the junction held 7 bases outside the gene matches. Germline CDR1 SEHNR, CDR2 FQNEAQ (reference sequence). This chain's CDR3 is CASSLGGLAGLYYEQYF. The DNA for the CDR3 is TGTGCCAGCAGCTTAGGCGGACTAGCGGGATTGTACTACGAGCAGTACTTC.

V and J are TRBV20-1 and TRBJ2-3, with D possibly called TRBD1 or TRBD2 (5 bases each). Deletions cut 6 bases from V and 2 bases from J, with 18 bases between. The CDR3 contains 15 residues. Germline V gene sequence: CDR1 DFQATT, CDR2 SNEGSKA (reference sequence). The CDR3 loop reads CSARQTGLATDTQYF. DNA for the CDR3: TGCAGTGCGAGACAGACCGGACTCGCCACAGATACGCAGTATTTT.

This clonotype was seen repeatedly, ten times or more. The chain couples TRBV10-3 to TRBJ2-7; 12 bases agree with TRBD2. The CDR3 length is 16 residues. Germline V lookup: CDR1 ENHRY, CDR2 SYGVKD. V shed 4 bases and J 0 bases; nucleotides not matched to a gene: 4. The CDR3 bases are TGTGCCATCAGTGCTCGGACTAGCGGGATCTCCTACGAGCAGTACTTC. Translating gives CAISARTSGISYEQYF.

This clonotype was counted ten times or more. The chain carries TRBV6-2 or TRBV6-3 and TRBJ2-3, with D perhaps being TRBD1 or TRBD2 (5 bases each). Germline V CDR1 and CDR2: MNHEY, SVGEGT. Trimming took off 7 bases at V and 2 bases at J, with 19 bases between the two ends. There are 16 residues in the CDR3. The CDR3 coding sequence is TGTGCCAGCACCAAACCTTCGGGGACCTACACAGATACGCAGTATTTT. This codes for CASTKPSGTYTDTQYF.

This clonotype has more than one count but fewer than ten. This rearrangement joins TRBV6-5 to TRBJ2-1, with D possibly being TRBD2 (6 bases). Per the germline V gene, CDR1 is MNHEY and CDR2 is SVGAGI. V was cut by 3 bases and J by 7 bases, with 13 bases left in between. The CDR3 runs 14 residues. The CDR3 here is CASSYGGEANEQFF. CDR3 sequence (DNA): TGTGCCAGCAGTTATGGCGGGGAGGCAAATGAGCAGTTCTTC.

The V gene is TRBV5-6, the J gene TRBJ2-3; the D call may be TRBD1 or TRBD2 (5 bases each). Germline loops: CDR1 SGHDT, CDR2 YYEEEE. Trimming removed 4 bases at V and 2 bases at J, with 14 bases between. This CDR3 region has 15 residues. DNA of the CDR3: TGTGCCAGCAGCGACGGGACGATAAACACAGATACGCAGTATTTT. Amino acids: CASSDGTINTDTQYF.

This clonotype was recorded a few times. The V call is TRBV7-3, the J call TRBJ2-4; D is perhaps TRBD1 (5 bases). Looked up from germline, CDR1 is SGHTA and CDR2 is FQGTGA. V was clipped by 6 bases and J by 6 bases, with 12 bases between them. The CDR3 covers 13 residues. The CDR3 region is CASSTVQGNIQYF. CDR3 DNA sequence: TGTGCCAGCAGTACAGTCCAGGGAAACATTCAGTACTTC.

This clonotype has a handful of counts. V and J are TRBV7-2 and TRBJ2-1; D uncertain. The V gene lost 5 bases and the J gene lost 0 bases, with 11 bases spanning the gap. This CDR3 comprises 15 residues. CDR1 and CDR2 from the germline V gene are SGHTA and FQGNSA. The CDR3 nucleotides read TGTGCCAGCAGCACACCGCCACTCTCCTACAATGAGCAGTTCTTC. Protein product: CASSTPPLSYNEQFF.

Many counts were recorded for this clonotype. The V gene is TRBV29-1, the J gene TRBJ2-1; D is possibly TRBD1 (5 bases). This CDR3 comprises 10 residues. Germline V gives CDR1 SQVTM, CDR2 ANQGSEA. Trimming shortened V by 4 bases and J by 9 bases, and 7 bases separated the two germline ends. The CDR3 is CSVGQLEQFF. In DNA form, the CDR3 reads TGCAGCGTTGGACAGCTTGAGCAGTTCTTC.

This clonotype has just a few counts. The chain couples TRBV27 to TRBJ1-6; tentatively, D is TRBD1 (5 bases). The CDR3 length is 15 residues. CDR1 MNHEY and CDR2 SMNVEV come from the germline V gene (reference sequence). V dropped 5 bases and J dropped 8 bases, with 16 bases sitting between them. In nucleotides, the CDR3 is TGTGCCAGCAGTCCGTGGGACCTAGGGGATTCACCCCTCCACTTT. Its translation is CASSPWDLGDSPLHF.

This rearrangement joins TRBV2 to TRBJ2-1; 14 positions match TRBD2. This CDR3 comprises 17 residues. The trim removed 11 bases at V and 4 bases at J, leaving 13 bases unmatched. Looked up from germline, CDR1 is SNHLY and CDR2 is FYNNEI. The CDR3 DNA is TGTGCCTTCTGCTCTGGACTAGCGGGAGGTGTATACAATGAGCAGTTCTTC. This encodes CAFCSGLAGGVYNEQFF.

The chain recombines TRBV20-1 with TRBJ1-5; 7 nucleotides match TRBD1. This CDR3 is built from 16 residues. The ends lost 0 bases at V and 7 bases at J; junction bases unmatched: 12. Per the germline V gene, CDR1 is DFQATT and CDR2 is SNEGSKA (reference sequence). DNA for the CDR3: TGCAGTGCTAGAGATGCGGGGCAGGGGGGGGAGCAGCCCCAGCATTTT. Translation gives CSARDAGQGGEQPQHF.

This clonotype was detected only a few times. J is TRBJ2-3 and V is TRBV2, with 7 nucleotides matching TRBD1. With 8 bases clipped from V and 3 bases from J, the junction kept 11 bases outside the gene matches. The CDR3 covers 15 residues. Germline CDR1 reads SNHLY; CDR2 reads FYNNEI. CDR3 coding DNA: TGTGCCAGCCGAGAGACAGGGATCGGTACAGATACGCAGTATTTT. As protein: CASRETGIGTDTQYF.

In this sample, this clonotype turned up a few times. The rearrangement links TRBV7-2 to TRBJ1-2; D gene unclear. Trimming left V 1 base short and J 3 bases short, with 12 bases between. This CDR3 has 15 residues. Per germline, CDR1 SGHTA and CDR2 FQGNSA. The CDR3 DNA reads TGTGCCAGCAGCTTAGTACGGGGATTGGACTATGGCTACACCTTC. Residues: CASSLVRGLDYGYTF. Full variable domain (rest looked up from reference TRBV7-2 and TRBJ1-2): GAGVSQSPSNKVTEKGKDVELRCDPISGHTALYWYRQSLGQGLEFLIYFQGNSAPDKSGLPSDRFSAERTGGSVSTLTIQRTQQEDSAVYLCASSLVRGLDYGYTFGSGTRLTVV.

This clonotype showed up just a few times. The chain is built from TRBV7-2 and TRBJ1-4; TRBD1 aligns across 10 bases. Unmatched junction bases numbered 3, after V lost 4 bases and J lost 4 bases. The CDR3 spans 15 residues. Germline assignment: CDR1 SGHTA and CDR2 FQGNSA. In nucleotides, the CDR3 is TGTGCCAGCAGCTCGGGACAGGGGAATAATGAAAAACTGTTTTTT. Residues: CASSSGQGNNEKLFF.

The CDR3 DNA reads TGTGCCAGCAGCTCGGCAGAGAGAGTATATTTT. Protein product: CASSSAERVYF. V is TRBV7-9 and J is TRBJ1-3; D is undetermined. CDR1 and CDR2 (germline): SEHNR, FQNEAQ (reference sequence). V was shortened by 4 bases and J by 14 bases, with 12 bases between the two germline ends. The CDR3 has 11 residues. Full variable domain (remainder filled in from reference TRBV7-9 and TRBJ1-3): DTGVSQNPRHKITKRGQNVTFRCDPISEHNRLYWYRQTLGQGPEFLTYFQNEAQLEKSRLLSDRFSAERPKGSFSTLEIQRTEQGDSAMYLCASSSAERVYFGEGSWLTVV.

This sequence joins TRBV12-3 or TRBV12-4 and TRBJ2-7; 9 bases fit TRBD1. The CDR3 length is 14 residues. J gave up 5 bases and V 6 bases, and 8 bases lay outside the gene matches. This CDR3 is CASSKRQGGDEQYF. As DNA, the CDR3 is TGTGCCAGCAGCAAAAGACAGGGGGGCGACGAGCAGTACTTC.

This clonotype has a count of ten or more. This chain uses TRBV11-2 with TRBJ2-1; 11 bases map to TRBD2. J was trimmed by 7 bases and V by 5 bases; bases with no gene match: 13. The CDR3 loop spans 17 amino acids. Per germline, CDR1 SGHAT and CDR2 FQNNGV. The CDR3 loop is CASSLRISASGGNEQFF. CDR3 in DNA: TGTGCCAGCAGCCTCAGGATCTCGGCTAGCGGGGGGAATGAGCAGTTCTTC.

This chain connects TRBV24-1 to TRBJ2-3; weak D call: TRBD1 (5 bases). V gave up 4 bases and J gave up 0 bases, with 13 bases separating them. Germline V gene sequence: CDR1 KGHDR, CDR2 SFDVKD. This CDR3 spans 16 amino acids. The CDR3 sequence: CATSDPDTTSTDTQYF. CDR3 nucleotide sequence: TGTGCCACCAGTGACCCGGACACCACTAGCACAGATACGCAGTATTTT.